Listed here are 9 T cell receptor beta chains from one sample, sequenced in a study of tissue T cells after allogeneic stem cell transplantation. Sequencing used immunoSEQ multiplex PCR; TCRdb keeps in-frame clones, though not all of them. The data show approximately 30,000 clones, over 75% seen once. The source material was blood, sampled before transplantation. Source of these receptors: a woman between 18 and 55 years old who later had graft-versus-host disease after an allogeneic stem cell transplant.

The chain carries TRBV11-1 and TRBJ2-5; 9 bases agree with TRBD2. The CDR3 consists of 15 residues. In germline, CDR1 is SGHAT, CDR2 FQDESV (reference sequence). Trimming at V came to 4 bases and at J to 2 bases, leaving 5 bases not matched to a gene. The CDR3 coding sequence is TGTGCCAGCAGCTCTAGCCTAGCGGGGCAAGAGACCCAGTACTTC. This gives the protein CASSSSLAGQETQYF.

The chain joins TRBV10-2 to TRBJ1-4, with D perhaps matching TRBD1 (6 bases). The germline gives CDR1 WSHSY, CDR2 SAAADI. The CDR3 runs 11 residues. Between the trimmed V and J ends, which lost 10 bases and 12 bases, there was a span of 15 bases. The CDR3 sequence: CATKEEGELFF. CDR3 sequence (DNA): TGCGCCACCAAAGAAGAGGGGGAACTGTTTTTT.

CDR3 in DNA: TGTGCCAGCAACTTGGGGGGGCCCTACAATGAGCAGTTCTTC. It is translated as CASNLGGPYNEQFF. The chain combines TRBV7-3 with TRBJ2-1; D is perhaps TRBD2 (7 bases). The length of the CDR3 is 14 residues. V lost 7 bases and J lost 2, with 12 bases in between. Germline-derived CDR1 and CDR2 are SGHTA and FQGTGA.

The chain links TRBV6-1 to TRBJ2-7, with 8 nucleotides matching TRBD2. The CDR3 is 16 residues long. Losses at the gene ends were 0 bases for V and 6 bases for J; bases not matched to a gene: 10. Looked up from germline, CDR1 is MNHNS and CDR2 is SASEGT. In nucleotides, the CDR3 is TGTGCCAGCAGTGAAGCGTTTCGCCTACGGGGGGGCGAGCAGTACTTC. This gives the protein CASSEAFRLRGGEQYF.

This clone has a single count. This chain connects TRBV6-1 to TRBJ2-1, with 8 positions matching TRBD2. Germline V gene data show CDR1 as MNHNS and CDR2 as SASEGT. V was pared by 6 bases and J by 0 bases, with 16 bases of the junction left unmatched. CDR3 length equals 19 residues. Here the CDR3 reads CASSELAAGIVDSYNEQFF. CDR3 in DNA: TGTGCCAGCAGCGAACTAGCGGCCGGGATTGTGGACTCCTACAATGAGCAGTTCTTC.

V usage is TRBV14 and J usage is TRBJ2-3; D is possibly TRBD2 (5 bases). This CDR3 comprises 15 residues. V was cut by 0 bases and J by 2 bases, with 9 bases left in between. Germline CDR1 is SGHDN and CDR2 is FVKESK. CDR3: CASSQDDYYTDTQYF. In nucleotides, the CDR3 is TGTGCCAGCAGCCAAGATGACTACTACACAGATACGCAGTATTTT. The complete variable domain, with remaining parts taken from reference TRBV14 and TRBJ2-3, reads EAGVTQFPSHSVIEKGQTVTLRCDPISGHDNLYWYRRVMGKEIKFLLHFVKESKQDESGMPNNRFLAERTGGTYSTLKVQPAELEDSGVYFCASSQDDYYTDTQYFGPGTRLTVL.

This clone was observed a single time. J is TRBJ1-2 and V is TRBV25-1; the D gene is possibly TRBD1 (6 bases). V lost 6 bases and J 3 bases, leaving 17 bases between the germline ends. The V gene's germline CDR1 is MGHDK and CDR2 SYGVNS. The CDR3 loop spans 15 amino acids. The DNA for the CDR3 is TGTGCCAGCAGCGCACACCAGACAGGCCACTATGGCTACACCTTC. Protein product: CASSAHQTGHYGYTF.

The chain couples TRBV19 to TRBJ2-3; D might be TRBD1 or TRBD2, each matching 7 bases. Germline loops: CDR1 LNHDA, CDR2 SQIVND (reference sequence). The CDR3 is 16 residues long. Trimming removed 3 bases at V and 9 bases at J, with 22 bases between. The CDR3 protein is CASSMGGVQRQGTQYF. The CDR3 region has the DNA TGTGCCAGTAGTATGGGAGGGGTTCAAAGACAGGGAACGCAGTATTTT.

Written as DNA, the CDR3 is TGTGCCAGCAGCTTGGAAGGGGGAAGGACTGAAGCTTTCTTT. This sequence encodes CASSLEGGRTEAFF. The chain has TRBV5-8 and TRBJ1-1; a possible D gene is TRBD1 (6 bases). V lost 0 bases to trimming and J lost 5 bases, with 11 bases between them. From germline, CDR1 is SGHTS and CDR2 YDEGEE. CDR3 size: 14 residues.